This T cell receptor beta chain was sequenced for a study of T cells in localized non-small cell lung cancer. Germline trimming cut 5 bases from V and 2 bases from J; bases unmatched to any gene: 3. The CDR3 spans 14 residues. Germline V gene lookup returns CDR1 SEHNR and CDR2 FQNEAQ (reference sequence). Worth noting for this clone: Its specificity is not known.

Study-wide points: The appearance of a median 57 of the top 100 tumor clones was seen in adjacent lung. One tumor region alone was sequenced, and heterogeneity therefore remains possible. Uninvolved neighboring lung showed the greatest T cell clonality, exceeding tumor.

Generated by immunoSEQ multiplex PCR, the TCRdb table keeps only in-frame clones and is missing some. The sample records roughly 40,000 clones, around 90% being singletons. The material sequenced was peripheral blood, taken before any cancer treatment. This receptor was taken from a woman between 35 and 70 years old with stage I lung adenocarcinoma. This chain joins TRBV7-9 and TRBJ1-3; 7 bases are a match to TRBD1. As DNA, the CDR3 is TGTGCCAGCAGCCAGGGGGTAGCTGGAAACACCATATATTTT. Translated, it gives CASSQGVAGNTIYF.